This is a list of T cell receptor beta chains from one sample in a study of cytomegalovirus exposure and HLA in healthy donors. Some clones are missing from TCRdb's copy, which holds only in-frame ones; the method was immunoSEQ multiplex PCR. The sample includes roughly 120,000 clones, roughly four fifths of them seen just once. Source material: PBMCs. Every receptor here comes from a woman aged 18-29 years in good health and CMV-seronegative. CDR3s include the opening cysteine and the closing phenylalanine or tryptophan. Fields, in order: CDR3 protein, CDR3 DNA, D gene, J gene, clone size, V gene. A D gene is named only where the DNA matches it firmly. Expanded clones are given a class, and other clones once, few, many or no size at all.

CDR3: CASRTDTANTEAFF
DNA: TGTGCCAGTCGCACCGACACAGCTAACACTGAAGCTTTCTTT
D: -
J: TRBJ1-1
size: -
V: TRBV6-5

CDR3: CASRGTGRNTEAFF
DNA: TGTGCCAGCAGAGGGACAGGGCGGAACACTGAAGCTTTCTTT
D: TRBD1
J: TRBJ1-1
size: -
V: TRBV6-1

CDR3: CASSTLPTRTEAFF
DNA: TGTGCCAGTAGTACCCTCCCGACAAGGACTGAAGCTTTCTTT
D: -
J: TRBJ1-1
size: -
V: TRBV19

CDR3: CASSSEQGWGTEAFF
DNA: TGTGCCAGCAGTTCTGAACAGGGTTGGGGCACTGAAGCTTTCTTT
D: -
J: TRBJ1-1
size: -
V: TRBV6-4

CDR3: CASSVRGHQISGNTIYF
DNA: TGTGCCAGCAGTGTGAGGGGACACCAAATTTCTGGAAACACCATATATTTT
D: -
J: TRBJ1-3
size: -
V: TRBV2

CDR3: CASSLGGFPYEQYF
DNA: TGTGCCAGCAGCTTGGGCGGATTTCCATACGAGCAGTACTTC
D: -
J: TRBJ2-7
size: -
V: TRBV5-6

CDR3: CASTLTWRGTEAFF
DNA: TGTGCCAGCACCTTAACCTGGAGGGGCACTGAAGCTTTCTTT
D: -
J: TRBJ1-1
size: -
V: TRBV6-5

CDR3: CASSQDLSLNTEAFF
DNA: TGCGCCAGCAGCCAAGATCTGTCGTTGAACACTGAAGCTTTCTTT
D: -
J: TRBJ1-1
size: -
V: TRBV4-1

CDR3: CASSIGDRGFNQPQHF
DNA: TGTGCCAGTAGTATAGGGGACAGGGGGTTCAATCAGCCCCAGCATTTT
D: TRBD1
J: TRBJ1-5
size: once
V: TRBV19

CDR3: CASSSGTRGNTIYF
DNA: TGCGCCAGCAGCAGTGGGACAAGAGGAAACACCATATATTTT
D: -
J: TRBJ1-3
size: -
V: TRBV5-1

CDR3: CASSGATGTGGGYTF
DNA: TGTGCCAGCAGTGGAGCGACCGGGACAGGGGGTGGCTACACCTTC
D: TRBD1
J: TRBJ1-2
size: once
V: TRBV6-1

CDR3: CASSLGQGSRFNQPQHF
DNA: TGTGCCAGCAGCCTGGGACAGGGTAGCCGATTCAATCAGCCCCAGCATTTT
D: TRBD1
J: TRBJ1-5
size: -
V: TRBV5-8

CDR3: CAISGTDSYEQYF
DNA: TGTGCCATCTCCGGGACAGACTCCTACGAGCAGTACTTC
D: TRBD1
J: TRBJ2-7
size: -
V: TRBV6-1

CDR3: CASTPIRGPQHF
DNA: TGTGCCAGCACCCCCATAAGGGGGCCCCAGCATTTT
D: -
J: TRBJ1-5
size: -
V: TRBV7-9

CDR3: CASTLGDRDEQYF
DNA: TGCGCCAGCACCTTGGGAGACAGGGACGAGCAGTACTTC
D: TRBD1
J: TRBJ2-7
size: -
V: TRBV5-1

CDR3: CSVMTGGNTEAFF
DNA: TGCAGCGTCATGACAGGGGGCAACACTGAAGCTTTCTTT
D: TRBD1
J: TRBJ1-1
size: few
V: TRBV29-1

CDR3: CASSQEGTTLAGEFYNEQFF
DNA: TGCGCCAGCAGCCAAGAGGGGACTACTTTAGCGGGGGAGTTCTACAATGAGCAGTTCTTC
D: TRBD2
J: TRBJ2-1
size: -
V: TRBV4-1

CDR3: CASSLGQQTYEQYF
DNA: TGTGCCAGCAGCTTGGGACAACAAACCTACGAGCAGTACTTC
D: -
J: TRBJ2-7
size: -
V: TRBV28

CDR3: CASSSGDSNIQTQYF
DNA: TGTGCCAGCAGCTCAGGGGACTCCAATATTCAGACCCAGTACTTC
D: -
J: TRBJ2-5
size: -
V: TRBV13

CDR3: CAQAGLSYNEQFF
DNA: TGTGCCCAAGCGGGGCTCTCCTACAATGAGCAGTTCTTC
D: TRBD2
J: TRBJ2-1
size: once
V: TRBV30

CDR3: CASGPQGVGEKLFF
DNA: TGTGCCAGCGGACCCCAGGGGGTCGGGGAAAAACTGTTTTTT
D: TRBD1
J: TRBJ1-4
size: -
V: TRBV6-5

CDR3: CASSSSPRTGDDEQFF
DNA: TGTGCCAGCAGTTCCAGCCCCAGGACAGGGGATGATGAGCAGTTCTTC
D: TRBD1
J: TRBJ2-1
size: -
V: TRBV28

CDR3: CASSDRGKISSGANVLTF
DNA: TGTGCCAGCAGTGACAGGGGGAAGATTTCCTCTGGGGCCAACGTCCTGACTTTC
D: TRBD1
J: TRBJ2-6
size: once
V: TRBV6-1

CDR3: CASSSGTGKGNTEAFF
DNA: TGTGCCAGTAGTTCAGGGACAGGGAAGGGGAACACTGAAGCTTTCTTT
D: TRBD1
J: TRBJ1-1
size: -
V: TRBV19

CDR3: CASSSTVVLGYTF
DNA: TGTGCCAGCAGCTCTACAGTGGTTCTTGGCTACACCTTC
D: -
J: TRBJ1-2
size: -
V: TRBV7-9

CDR3: CASALVTDTQYF
DNA: TGTGCCAGCGCACTAGTCACAGATACGCAGTATTTT
D: -
J: TRBJ2-3
size: few
V: TRBV2

CDR3: CASSQDWGQGAQETQYF
DNA: TGTGCCAGCAGCCAAGATTGGGGACAGGGGGCCCAAGAGACCCAGTACTTC
D: TRBD1
J: TRBJ2-5
size: -
V: TRBV14

CDR3: CASSLDTDYTDTQYF
DNA: TGTGCCAGCAGCTTAGATACAGATTACACAGATACGCAGTATTTT
D: -
J: TRBJ2-3
size: -
V: TRBV7-9

CDR3: CASSFVSYNSPLHF
DNA: TGTGCCAGCAGTTTCGTATCCTATAATTCACCCCTCCACTTT
D: -
J: TRBJ1-6
size: -
V: TRBV27

CDR3: CASSLEGALGQETQYF
DNA: TGCGCCAGCAGCTTGGAGGGGGCCCTAGGTCAAGAGACCCAGTACTTC
D: TRBD1
J: TRBJ2-5
size: -
V: TRBV5-1

CDR3: CASSQVRLSPLHF
DNA: TGCGCCAGCAGCCAAGTGCGGCTTTCACCCCTCCACTTT
D: -
J: TRBJ1-6
size: once
V: TRBV4-1

CDR3: CASSLRTGNEKLFF
DNA: TGTGCCAGCTCACTAAGGACAGGGAATGAAAAACTGTTTTTT
D: TRBD1
J: TRBJ1-4
size: -
V: TRBV18

CDR3: CASSHNRAKGTEAFF
DNA: TGCGCCAGCAGTCATAACAGGGCGAAGGGCACTGAAGCTTTCTTT
D: -
J: TRBJ1-1
size: -
V: TRBV4-1

CDR3: CASSLGGTASYAQETQYF
DNA: TGCGCCAGCAGCTTGGGAGGGACAGCAAGTTACGCCCAAGAGACCCAGTACTTC
D: TRBD1
J: TRBJ2-5
size: few
V: TRBV5-1

CDR3: CASSQDPPVSRGPSNQPQHF
DNA: TGCGCCAGCAGCCAAGATCCCCCGGTCTCCAGAGGGCCCAGCAATCAGCCCCAGCATTTT
D: -
J: TRBJ1-5
size: -
V: TRBV4-1

CDR3: CASTPDRSSYNEQFF
DNA: TGTGCCAGTACCCCCGACAGGAGCTCCTACAATGAGCAGTTCTTC
D: -
J: TRBJ2-1
size: -
V: TRBV19

CDR3: CASRKDSMNTEAFF
DNA: TGTGCCAGTAGGAAGGACAGTATGAACACTGAAGCTTTCTTT
D: -
J: TRBJ1-1
size: -
V: TRBV19

CDR3: CASSLRTGDGYTF
DNA: TGTGCCAGCAGCCTTCGGACAGGGGATGGCTACACCTTC
D: TRBD1
J: TRBJ1-2
size: -
V: TRBV9

CDR3: CASSLPGRQAFF
DNA: TGTGCCAGCAGTCTCCCCGGGAGGCAAGCTTTCTTT
D: -
J: TRBJ1-1
size: -
V: TRBV27

CDR3: CAWSVGGHLNTEAFF
DNA: TGTGCCTGGAGTGTAGGGGGACATTTGAACACTGAAGCTTTCTTT
D: -
J: TRBJ1-1
size: -
V: TRBV30

CDR3: CASSPPNRDLYNEQFF
DNA: TGTGCCAGCTCACCACCAAACAGGGACCTCTACAATGAGCAGTTCTTC
D: -
J: TRBJ2-1
size: -
V: TRBV18

CDR3: CASSPGTASKAQHF
DNA: TGTGCCAGTAGTCCGGGGACAGCCTCAAAGGCCCAGCATTTT
D: TRBD1
J: TRBJ1-5
size: -
V: TRBV19

CDR3: CASSGAGYEQYF
DNA: TGTGCCAGCAGCGGGGCGGGGTACGAGCAGTACTTC
D: -
J: TRBJ2-7
size: once
V: TRBV5-6

CDR3: CASSVDRGPREQYF
DNA: TGTGCCAGCAGTGTTGACAGGGGGCCTCGCGAGCAGTACTTC
D: TRBD1
J: TRBJ2-7
size: -
V: TRBV2

CDR3: CASSSLRGARETQYF
DNA: TGTGCCAGCAGTTCCCTCCGGGGGGCTAGGGAGACCCAGTACTTC
D: -
J: TRBJ2-5
size: -
V: TRBV28

CDR3: CASSQKNGLGNTDTQYF
DNA: TGCGCCAGCAGCCAAAAGAACGGACTGGGGAACACAGATACGCAGTATTTT
D: -
J: TRBJ2-3
size: -
V: TRBV4-1

CDR3: CASSLSGLGPSPGNTIYF
DNA: TGTGCCAGCAGCTTAAGTGGTCTGGGCCCTTCGCCAGGAAACACCATATATTTT
D: -
J: TRBJ1-3
size: -
V: TRBV11-2

CDR3: CASSSQGAAPYGYTF
DNA: TGTGCCAGCAGTTCCCAGGGGGCCGCCCCCTATGGCTACACCTTC
D: TRBD1
J: TRBJ1-2
size: -
V: TRBV28

CDR3: CASSQDPLGTDQPQHF
DNA: TGCGCCAGCAGCCAAGACCCGCTGGGGACAGATCAGCCCCAGCATTTT
D: TRBD1
J: TRBJ1-5
size: -
V: TRBV4-1

CDR3: CASSGVRGAPNEQFF
DNA: TGTGCCAGCAGCGGGGTTCGGGGGGCCCCCAATGAGCAGTTCTTC
D: -
J: TRBJ2-1
size: -
V: TRBV9

CDR3: CASTWDREGAEETQYF
DNA: TGCGCCAGCACCTGGGACAGGGAGGGAGCGGAAGAGACCCAGTACTTC
D: TRBD1
J: TRBJ2-5
size: once
V: TRBV5-1

CDR3: CASSLKDTSTGQYF
DNA: TGCGCCAGCAGCTTGAAGGACACATCCACCGGGCAGTACTTC
D: -
J: TRBJ2-7
size: few
V: TRBV5-1

CDR3: CASSLEVSNTNTGELFF
DNA: TGTGCCAGCAGCTTAGAAGTTAGCAACACGAACACCGGGGAGCTGTTTTTT
D: -
J: TRBJ2-2
size: -
V: TRBV11-3

CDR3: CASSPGLYEQYF
DNA: TGTGCCAGCAGCCCAGGCCTCTACGAGCAGTACTTC
D: -
J: TRBJ2-7
size: -
V: TRBV7-2

CDR3: CASSLRGTEAFF
DNA: TGTGCCAGCAGTTTAAGGGGAACTGAAGCTTTCTTT
D: -
J: TRBJ1-1
size: -
V: TRBV28

CDR3: CAWSLGTGGTEKLFF
DNA: TGTGCCTGGAGTCTTGGGACAGGGGGAACTGAAAAACTGTTTTTT
D: TRBD1
J: TRBJ1-4
size: -
V: TRBV30

CDR3: CSVEEGRRGANVLTF
DNA: TGCAGCGTTGAGGAGGGCCGGAGAGGGGCCAACGTCCTGACTTTC
D: -
J: TRBJ2-6
size: -
V: TRBV29-1

CDR3: CASSEGRTGFSGELFF
DNA: TGTGCCAGCAGTGAAGGTCGGACAGGTTTTTCCGGGGAGCTGTTTTTT
D: TRBD1
J: TRBJ2-2
size: once
V: TRBV25-1

CDR3: CASSASPASYEQYF
DNA: TGTGCCAGCAGTGCGAGTCCAGCGTCCTACGAGCAGTACTTC
D: -
J: TRBJ2-7
size: -
V: TRBV6-1

CDR3: CASSLTGSHSNQPQHF
DNA: TGTGCCAGCAGCTTGACGGGGAGCCATAGCAATCAGCCCCAGCATTTT
D: -
J: TRBJ1-5
size: -
V: TRBV28